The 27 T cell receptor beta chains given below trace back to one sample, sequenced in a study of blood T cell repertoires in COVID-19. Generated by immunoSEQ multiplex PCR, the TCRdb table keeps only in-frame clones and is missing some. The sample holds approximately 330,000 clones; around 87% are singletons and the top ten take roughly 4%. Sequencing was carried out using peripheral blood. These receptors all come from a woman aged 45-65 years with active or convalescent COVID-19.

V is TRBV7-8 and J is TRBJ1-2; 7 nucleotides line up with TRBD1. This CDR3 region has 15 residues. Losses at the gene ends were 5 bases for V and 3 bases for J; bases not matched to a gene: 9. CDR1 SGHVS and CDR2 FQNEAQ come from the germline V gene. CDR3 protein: CASSPRDSPHYGYTF. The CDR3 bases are TGTGCCAGCAGCCCCCGGGACAGCCCCCACTATGGCTACACCTTC.

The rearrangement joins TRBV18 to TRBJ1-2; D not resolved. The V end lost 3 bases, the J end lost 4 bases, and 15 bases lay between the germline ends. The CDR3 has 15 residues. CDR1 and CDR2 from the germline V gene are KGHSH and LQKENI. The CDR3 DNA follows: TGTGCCAGCTCACCCCTCCCCGACGCGGCCTATGGCTACACCTTC. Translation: CASSPLPDAAYGYTF. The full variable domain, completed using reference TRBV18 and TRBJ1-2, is NAGVMQNPRHLVRRRGQEARLRCSPMKGHSHVYWYRQLPEEGLKFMVYLQKENIIDESGMPKERFSAEFPKEGPSILRIQQVVRGDSAAYFCASSPLPDAAYGYTFGSGTRLTVV.

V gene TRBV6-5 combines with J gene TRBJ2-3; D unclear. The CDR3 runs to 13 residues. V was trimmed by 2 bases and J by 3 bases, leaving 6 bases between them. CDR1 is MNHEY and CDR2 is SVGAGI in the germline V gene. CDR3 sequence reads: CASSYEPTDTQYF. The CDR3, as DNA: TGTGCCAGCAGTTACGAGCCAACAGATACGCAGTATTTT.

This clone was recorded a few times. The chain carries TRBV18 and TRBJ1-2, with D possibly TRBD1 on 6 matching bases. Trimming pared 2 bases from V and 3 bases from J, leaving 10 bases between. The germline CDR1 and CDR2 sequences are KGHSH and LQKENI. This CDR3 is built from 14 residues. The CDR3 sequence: CASSPGTSDYGYTF. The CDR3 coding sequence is TGTGCCAGCTCACCAGGGACATCAGACTATGGCTACACCTTC.

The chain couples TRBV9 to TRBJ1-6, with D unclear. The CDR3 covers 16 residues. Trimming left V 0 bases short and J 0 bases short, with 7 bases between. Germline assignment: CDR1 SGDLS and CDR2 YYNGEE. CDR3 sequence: CASSVAASSYNSPLHF. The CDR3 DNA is TGTGCCAGCAGCGTAGCAGCGAGCTCCTATAATTCACCCCTCCACTTT.

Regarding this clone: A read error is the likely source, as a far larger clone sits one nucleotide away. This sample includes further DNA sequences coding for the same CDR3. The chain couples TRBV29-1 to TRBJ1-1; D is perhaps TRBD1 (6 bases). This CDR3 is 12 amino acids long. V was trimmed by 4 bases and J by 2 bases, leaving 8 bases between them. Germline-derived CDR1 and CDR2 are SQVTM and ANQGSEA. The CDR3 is CSVGGGNTEAFF. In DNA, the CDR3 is TGCAGCGTTGGGGGGGGCAACACTGAAGCTTTCTTT.

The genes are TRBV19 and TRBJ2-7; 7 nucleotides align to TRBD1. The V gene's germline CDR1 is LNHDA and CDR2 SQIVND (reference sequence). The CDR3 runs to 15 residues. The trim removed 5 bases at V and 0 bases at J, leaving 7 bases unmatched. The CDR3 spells CASSAPTGSSYEQYF. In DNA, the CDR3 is TGTGCCAGTAGTGCGCCGACAGGGAGCTCCTACGAGCAGTACTTC.

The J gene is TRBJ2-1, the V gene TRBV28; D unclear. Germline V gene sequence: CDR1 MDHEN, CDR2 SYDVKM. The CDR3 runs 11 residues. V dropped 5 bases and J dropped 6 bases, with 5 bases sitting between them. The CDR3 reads CASSLSNEQFF. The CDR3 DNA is TGTGCCAGCAGTCTTTCCAATGAGCAGTTCTTC.

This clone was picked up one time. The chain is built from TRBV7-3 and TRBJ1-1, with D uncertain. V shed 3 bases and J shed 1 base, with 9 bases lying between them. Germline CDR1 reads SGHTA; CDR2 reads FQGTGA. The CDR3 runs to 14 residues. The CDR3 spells CASSFQAGNTEAFF. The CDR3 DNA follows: TGTGCCAGCAGCTTTCAGGCAGGGAACACTGAAGCTTTCTTT.

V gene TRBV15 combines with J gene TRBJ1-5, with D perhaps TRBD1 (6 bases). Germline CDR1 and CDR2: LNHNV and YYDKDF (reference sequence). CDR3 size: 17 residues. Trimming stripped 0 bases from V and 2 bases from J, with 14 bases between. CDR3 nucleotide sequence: TGTGCCACCAGCAGAGAGGCCACAGGGTGGGGCAATCAGCCCCAGCATTTT. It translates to CATSREATGWGNQPQHF.

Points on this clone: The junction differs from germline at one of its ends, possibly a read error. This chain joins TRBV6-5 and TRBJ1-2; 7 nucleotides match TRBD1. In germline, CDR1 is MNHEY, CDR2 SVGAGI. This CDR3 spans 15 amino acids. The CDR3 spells CASRLGTETNYGYTF. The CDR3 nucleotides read TGTGCCAGCAGACTCGGGACAGAAACTAATTATGGCTACACCTTC.

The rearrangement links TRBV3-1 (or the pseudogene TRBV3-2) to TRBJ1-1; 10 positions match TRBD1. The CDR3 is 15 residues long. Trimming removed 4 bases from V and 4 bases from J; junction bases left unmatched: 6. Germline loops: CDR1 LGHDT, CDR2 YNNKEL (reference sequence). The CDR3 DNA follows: TGTGCCAGCAGCCGGGAGACAGGGGGCATCACTGAAGCTTTCTTT. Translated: CASSRETGGITEAFF.

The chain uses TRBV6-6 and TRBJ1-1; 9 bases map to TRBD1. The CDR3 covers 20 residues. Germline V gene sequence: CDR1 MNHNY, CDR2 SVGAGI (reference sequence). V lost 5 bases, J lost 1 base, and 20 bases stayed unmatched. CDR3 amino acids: CASSLTGGQGRFRGNTEAFF. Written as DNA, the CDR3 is TGTGCCAGCAGTCTCACAGGTGGACAGGGGAGGTTTAGAGGGAACACTGAAGCTTTCTTT.

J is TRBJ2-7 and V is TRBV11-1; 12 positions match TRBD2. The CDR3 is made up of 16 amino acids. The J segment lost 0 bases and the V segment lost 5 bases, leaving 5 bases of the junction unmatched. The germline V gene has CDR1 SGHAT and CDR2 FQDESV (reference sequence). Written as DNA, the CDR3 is TGTGCCAGCAGCCCTGGACTAGCGGGGCCCTCCTACGAGCAGTACTTC. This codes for CASSPGLAGPSYEQYF.

The CDR3: CASSQGTIRNSPLHF. In DNA, the CDR3 is TGTGCCAGCAGCCAAGGTACGATACGGAATTCACCCCTCCACTTT. V usage is TRBV3-1 (or the pseudogene TRBV3-2) and J usage is TRBJ1-6; D gene uncertain. V lost 1 base and J 7 bases, leaving 11 bases between the germline ends. Germline CDR1 LGHDT, CDR2 YNNKEL (reference sequence). The CDR3 loop spans 15 amino acids.

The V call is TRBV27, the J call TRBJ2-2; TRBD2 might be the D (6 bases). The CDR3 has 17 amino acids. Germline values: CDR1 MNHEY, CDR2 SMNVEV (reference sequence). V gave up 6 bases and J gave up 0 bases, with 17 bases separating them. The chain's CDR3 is CASSPSRGEANTGELFF. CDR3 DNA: TGTGCCAGCAGCCCGAGCCGCGGGGAAGCGAACACCGGGGAGCTGTTTTTT.

The CDR3 nucleotides are TGCAGCGTTGCAGGGGACCGCTCTGGGGCCAACGTCCTGACTTTC. It yields the protein CSVAGDRSGANVLTF. This sequence joins TRBV29-1 and TRBJ2-6; D perhaps matches TRBD1 (6 bases). V was cut by 4 bases and J by 0 bases, with 10 bases left in between. The CDR3 is 15 amino acids. Germline CDR1 SQVTM, CDR2 ANQGSEA.

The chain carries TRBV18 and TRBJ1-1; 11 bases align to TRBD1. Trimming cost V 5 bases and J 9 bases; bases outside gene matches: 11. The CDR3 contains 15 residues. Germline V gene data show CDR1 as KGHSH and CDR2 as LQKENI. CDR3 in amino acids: CASSTSGTGGIQAFF. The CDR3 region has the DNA TGTGCCAGCTCAACTTCGGGGACAGGGGGGATTCAAGCTTTCTTT. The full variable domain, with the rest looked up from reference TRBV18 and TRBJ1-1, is NAGVMQNPRHLVRRRGQEARLRCSPMKGHSHVYWYRQLPEEGLKFMVYLQKENIIDESGMPKERFSAEFPKEGPSILRIQQVVRGDSAAYFCASSTSGTGGIQAFFGQGTRLTVV.

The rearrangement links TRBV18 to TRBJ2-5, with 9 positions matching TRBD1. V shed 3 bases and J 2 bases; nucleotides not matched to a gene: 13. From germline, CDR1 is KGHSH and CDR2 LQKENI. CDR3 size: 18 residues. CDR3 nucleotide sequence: TGTGCCAGCTCACCTCCACGGGGACAGGGAGGACGGCAAGAGACCCAGTACTTC. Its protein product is CASSPPRGQGGRQETQYF.

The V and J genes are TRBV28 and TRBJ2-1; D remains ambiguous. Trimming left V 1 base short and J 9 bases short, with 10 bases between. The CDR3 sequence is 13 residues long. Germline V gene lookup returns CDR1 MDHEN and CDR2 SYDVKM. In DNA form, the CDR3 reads TGTGCCAGCAGTTTATCCGCGACAATTGAGCAGTTCTTC. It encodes CASSLSATIEQFF.

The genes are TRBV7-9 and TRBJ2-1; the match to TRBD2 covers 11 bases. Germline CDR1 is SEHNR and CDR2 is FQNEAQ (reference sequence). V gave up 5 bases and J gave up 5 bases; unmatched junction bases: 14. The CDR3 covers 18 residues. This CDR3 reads CASSRGHPSGGYNNEQFF. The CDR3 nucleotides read TGTGCCAGCAGCAGGGGTCACCCTAGCGGGGGGTACAACAATGAGCAGTTCTTC. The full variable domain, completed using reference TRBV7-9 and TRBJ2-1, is DTGVSQNPRHKITKRGQNVTFRCDPISEHNRLYWYRQTLGQGPEFLTYFQNEAQLEKSRLLSDRFSAERPKGSFSTLEIQRTEQGDSAMYLCASSRGHPSGGYNNEQFFGPGTRLTVL.

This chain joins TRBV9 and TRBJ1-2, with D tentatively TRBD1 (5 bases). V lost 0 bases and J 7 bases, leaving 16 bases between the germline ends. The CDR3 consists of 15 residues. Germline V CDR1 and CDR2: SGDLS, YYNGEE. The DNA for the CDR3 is TGTGCCAGCAGCGTAGACCCGGGGACTGAAGTTGGCTACACCTTC. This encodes CASSVDPGTEVGYTF.

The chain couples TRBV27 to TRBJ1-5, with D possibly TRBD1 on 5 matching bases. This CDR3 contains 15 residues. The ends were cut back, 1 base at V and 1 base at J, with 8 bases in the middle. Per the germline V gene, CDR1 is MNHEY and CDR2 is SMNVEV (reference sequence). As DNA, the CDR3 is TGTGCCAGCAGTTTATTCCAGGGCAGCAATCAGCCCCAGCATTTT. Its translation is CASSLFQGSNQPQHF.

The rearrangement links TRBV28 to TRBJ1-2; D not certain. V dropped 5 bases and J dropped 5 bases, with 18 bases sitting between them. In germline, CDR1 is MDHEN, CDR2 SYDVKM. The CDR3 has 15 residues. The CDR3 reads CASSPNPSPGYGYTF. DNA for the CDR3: TGTGCCAGCAGTCCTAATCCAAGTCCGGGATATGGCTACACCTTC.

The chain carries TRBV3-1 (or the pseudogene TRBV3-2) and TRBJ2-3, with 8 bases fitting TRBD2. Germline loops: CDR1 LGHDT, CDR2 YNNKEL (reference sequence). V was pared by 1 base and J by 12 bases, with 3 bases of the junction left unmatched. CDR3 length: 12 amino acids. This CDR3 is CASSQAGGPQYF. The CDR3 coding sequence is TGTGCCAGCAGCCAAGCGGGGGGGCCTCAGTATTTT.

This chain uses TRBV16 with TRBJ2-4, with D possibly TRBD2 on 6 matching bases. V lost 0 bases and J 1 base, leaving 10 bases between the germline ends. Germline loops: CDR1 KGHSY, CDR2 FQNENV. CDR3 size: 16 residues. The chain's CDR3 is CASSQSGGYAKNIQYF. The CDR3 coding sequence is TGTGCCAGCAGCCAATCAGGAGGGTACGCCAAAAACATTCAGTACTTC.

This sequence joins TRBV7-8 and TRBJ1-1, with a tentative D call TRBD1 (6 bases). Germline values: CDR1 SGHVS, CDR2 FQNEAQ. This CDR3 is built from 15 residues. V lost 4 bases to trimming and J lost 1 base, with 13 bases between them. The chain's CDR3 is CASSSGQIQNTEAFF. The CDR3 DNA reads TGTGCCAGCAGCTCCGGACAGATCCAGAACACTGAAGCTTTCTTT.